Below, 6 T cell receptor beta chains from the same sample are listed, as sequenced in a study of blood T cell repertoires in COVID-19 (dated by TCRdb to the early 2020s). Library method: the immunoSEQ multiplex PCR assay. As stored in TCRdb, this immuneACCESS dataset retains in-frame rearrangements with V and J assigned. A fraction of the clones does not appear; measured against another copy, unresolved V genes explain less than half of the discrepancy, and the remainder lacks a known reason. The sample yields about 100,000 clones; 85% were counted once. 1.5% to 2% of the sample is taken by the ten largest. Sequencing was performed on peripheral blood. The receptors shown here come from a woman in her 70s with active or convalescent COVID-19.

This chain uses TRBV7-9 with TRBJ1-6; D perhaps matches TRBD1 (6 bases). There are 15 residues in the CDR3. The germline CDR1 and CDR2 sequences are SEHNR and FQNEAQ (reference sequence). V was pared by 3 bases and J by 8 bases, with 14 bases between. CDR3 sequence reads: CASSLQQGADSPLHF. CDR3 coding DNA: TGTGCCAGCAGCTTGCAACAGGGCGCGGATTCACCCCTCCACTTT.

The rearrangement links TRBV18 to TRBJ2-3; 10 nucleotides align to TRBD1. The J segment lost 4 bases and the V segment lost 5 bases, leaving 9 bases of the junction unmatched. Looked up from germline, CDR1 is KGHSH and CDR2 is LQKENI. The CDR3 is made up of 16 amino acids. CDR3 region: CASSRVGTGVADTQYF. The CDR3, as DNA: TGTGCCAGCTCAAGAGTGGGGACAGGGGTCGCAGATACGCAGTATTTT.

The chain joins TRBV10-3 to TRBJ1-2; TRBD1 matches at 9 bases. The CDR3 runs to 14 residues. The J segment lost 7 bases and the V segment lost 0 bases, leaving 3 bases of the junction unmatched. Per the germline V gene, CDR1 is ENHRY and CDR2 is SYGVKD. The DNA for the CDR3 is TGTGCCATCAGTGAGTCGGGGGACAGGGTTGGCTACACCTTC. This codes for CAISESGDRVGYTF.

The V and J genes are TRBV5-1 and TRBJ2-1; 10 bases agree with TRBD2. In germline, CDR1 is SGHRS, CDR2 YFSETQ. Germline trimming cut 5 bases from V and 8 bases from J; bases unmatched to any gene: 10. This CDR3 region has 15 residues. For the CDR3, the DNA is TGCGCCAGCAGTGTTGGAGCGGGAGGGTCGGATGAGCAGTTCTTC. Protein sequence: CASSVGAGGSDEQFF.

This sequence joins TRBV29-1 and TRBJ2-1, with D perhaps matching TRBD1 (8 bases). Germline loops: CDR1 SQVTM, CDR2 ANQGSEA. This CDR3 contains 14 residues. Trimming removed 4 bases at V and 12 bases at J, with 22 bases between. The CDR3 nucleotides read TGCAGCGTTGGGGCGGGGGACAGGTCGTCCCCGCAGTTCTTC. This gives the protein CSVGAGDRSSPQFF.

About this clone itself: The junction departs from the called germline gene at one end, perhaps through a read error. The chain is built from TRBV5-1 and TRBJ2-3; 10 bases map to TRBD1. Germline CDR1 reads SGHRS; CDR2 reads YFSETQ. The CDR3 is 15 amino acids. CDR3 sequence reads: CASRLEGQGTDTQYF. CDR3 DNA sequence: TGCGCCAGCAGGTTGGAGGGACAGGGGACAGATACGCAGTATTTT.